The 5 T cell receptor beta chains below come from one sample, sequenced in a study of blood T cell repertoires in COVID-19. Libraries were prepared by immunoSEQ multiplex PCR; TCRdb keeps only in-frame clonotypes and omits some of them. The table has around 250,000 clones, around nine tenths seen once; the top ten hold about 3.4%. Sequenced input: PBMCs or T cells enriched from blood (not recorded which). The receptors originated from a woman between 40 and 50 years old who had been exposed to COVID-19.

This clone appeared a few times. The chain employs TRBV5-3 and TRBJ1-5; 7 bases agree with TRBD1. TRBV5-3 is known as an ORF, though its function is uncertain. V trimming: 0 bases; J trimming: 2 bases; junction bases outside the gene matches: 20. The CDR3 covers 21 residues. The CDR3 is CARSLAELTGYSPQGNQPQHF. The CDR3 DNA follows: TGTGCCAGAAGCTTGGCAGAATTGACAGGGTATTCCCCCCAAGGCAATCAGCCCCAGCATTTT.

In DNA, the CDR3 is TGTGCCAGCAGCTTAATAACTACCCCGGGGGGGGAGCTGTTTTTT. This gives the protein CASSLITTPGGELFF. This chain joins TRBV7-3 and TRBJ2-2, with D possibly TRBD2 on 5 matching bases. V was trimmed by 1 base and J by 8 bases, leaving 14 bases between them. Germline assignment: CDR1 SGHTA and CDR2 FQGTGA. The CDR3 has 15 residues.

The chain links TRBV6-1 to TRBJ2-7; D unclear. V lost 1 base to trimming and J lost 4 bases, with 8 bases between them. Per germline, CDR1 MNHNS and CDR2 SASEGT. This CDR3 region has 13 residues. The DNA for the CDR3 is TGTGCCAGCAGTGAAGGCATGGAGTACGAGCAGTACTTC. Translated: CASSEGMEYEQYF.

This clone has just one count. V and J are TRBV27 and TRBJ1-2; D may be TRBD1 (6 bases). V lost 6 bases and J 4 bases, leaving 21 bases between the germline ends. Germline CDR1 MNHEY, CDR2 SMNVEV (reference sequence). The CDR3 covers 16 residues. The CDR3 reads CASSKTTGSGLYGYTF. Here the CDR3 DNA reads TGTGCCAGCAGCAAGACTACAGGGAGCGGCCTCTATGGCTACACCTTC.

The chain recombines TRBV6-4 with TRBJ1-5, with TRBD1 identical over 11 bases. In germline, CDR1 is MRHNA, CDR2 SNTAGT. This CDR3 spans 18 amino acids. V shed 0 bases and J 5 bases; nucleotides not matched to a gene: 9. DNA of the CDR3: TGTGCCAGCAGTGACTCAAAAAGGGACAGGGGGAGCGATCAGCCCCAGCATTTT. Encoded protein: CASSDSKRDRGSDQPQHF.